These T cell receptor beta chains were read from a single sample in a study of T cells after yellow fever vaccination. TCRdb independently ran MiXCR on the 5' RACE reads; one entry per CDR3 protein. This table holds hundreds of thousands of distinct CDR3 sequences, about 17% found once. The input for sequencing was PBMCs, taken before the yellow fever booster vaccination. The receptors here all came from a young man who received the YFV17D yellow fever vaccine. Each CDR3 is given with its conserved first and last residue. The D gene is left open where the match is weak. Clone sizes are given selectively: once, few, many, or a class where the clone is expanded.

many	TRBJ2-2	TRBV10-2	TRBD2	TGCGCCAGCGGAGGGACTAGCCTCAACACCGGGGAGCTGTTTTTT	CASGGTSLNTGELFF
few	TRBJ2-5	TRBV5-1	TRBD2	TGCGCCAGCACCCCCACGCTAGCGGGGAGACAAGAGACCCAGTACTTC	CASTPTLAGRQETQYF
few	TRBJ2-3	TRBV28	TRBD2	TGTGCCAGCAGTTTAAATCTGGGGGGGGATACGCAGTATTTT	CASSLNLGGDTQYF
.	TRBJ2-7	TRBV4-1	.	TGCGCCAGCAGCCCCCGACAGGCTCTCTCCTACGAGCAGTACTTC	CASSPRQALSYEQYF
few	TRBJ2-6	TRBV6-6	.	TGTGCCAGCACCGGGGTGATAGGCTCTGGGGCCAACGTCCTGACTTTC	CASTGVIGSGANVLTF
few	TRBJ1-5	TRBV6-5	.	TGTGCCAGCAGTTGGAGGTATAGCAATCAGCCCCAGCATTTT	CASSWRYSNQPQHF
many	TRBJ2-5	TRBV12-3/TRBV12-4	.	TGTGCCAGCAGCACGGGACAAGGGAGAGAGACCCAGTACTTC	CASSTGQGRETQYF
.	TRBJ1-1	TRBV6-2/TRBV6-3	.	TGTGCCAGCAGTCACAGGAGGGAAGGTGAAGCTTTCTTT	CASSHRREGEAFF
few	TRBJ2-7	TRBV6-2/TRBV6-3	.	TGTGCCAGCAGCTCAGGACAGCTCTACGAGCAGTACTTC	CASSSGQLYEQYF
few	TRBJ2-5	TRBV18	.	TGTGCCAGCTCACCAAGACAGGAACAAGAGACCCAGTACTTC	CASSPRQEQETQYF
few	TRBJ2-3	TRBV12-3/TRBV12-4	.	TGTGCCAGCAGTTTAAAGCGGTTTAGGGAGACAGATACGCAGTATTTT	CASSLKRFRETDTQYF
.	TRBJ2-4	TRBV4-1	.	TGCGCCAGCAGCCAAGAGAACCGTCCCACAGGGCCAATAGCCAAAAACATTCAGTACTTC	CASSQENRPTGPIAKNIQYF
few	TRBJ2-3	TRBV20-1	.	TGCAGTGCTAGAGACCCCGGGACGGCTAGCACAGATACGCAGTATTTT	CSARDPGTASTDTQYF
few	TRBJ1-4	TRBV4-1	.	TGCGCCAGCAGCCAATCCGGGGACGAAAAACTGTTTTTT	CASSQSGDEKLFF
few	TRBJ2-5	TRBV9	.	TGTGCCAGCAGCTCCAGCGCGGGGACCCAGTACTTC	CASSSSAGTQYF
.	TRBJ2-3	TRBV5-5	.	TGTGCCAGCAGAAGGCCAATGGATACGCAGTATTTT	CASRRPMDTQYF
many	TRBJ1-1	TRBV12-3/TRBV12-4	.	TGTGCCAGCAGTCCCTTCGGGGGGCGTGACACTGAAGCTTTCTTT	CASSPFGGRDTEAFF
few	TRBJ2-1	TRBV5-1	.	TGCGCCAGCAGCTTGGCCGAGACGGGCAATGAGCAGTTCTTC	CASSLAETGNEQFF
.	TRBJ1-6	TRBV27	TRBD1	TGTGCCAGCAGTTTGTTCATGGGGACAGAGTATAATTCACCCCTCCACTTT	CASSLFMGTEYNSPLHF
.	TRBJ2-4	TRBV15	.	TGTGCCACCAGCGGGCCAGGGGCTCTAGCCAAAAACATTCAGTACTTC	CATSGPGALAKNIQYF
few	TRBJ1-2	TRBV7-9	.	TGTGCCAGCAGCTTAGCGCGGGGGACTAACTATGGCTACACCTTC	CASSLARGTNYGYTF
.	TRBJ2-1	TRBV12-3/TRBV12-4	.	TGTGCCAGCAGTTTAGCGAGTGGGCTTGGTAGCAATGAGCAGTTCTTC	CASSLASGLGSNEQFF
.	TRBJ1-1	TRBV7-2	.	TGTGCCAGCAGCTTAGCGGGGGTCGGGGCCACTGAAGCTTTCTTT	CASSLAGVGATEAFF
.	TRBJ2-2	TRBV4-3	.	TGCGCCAGCAGCCTATGGACAGGAGGGGGGGAGCTGTTTTTT	CASSLWTGGGELFF
.	TRBJ1-2	TRBV4-1	TRBD1	TGCGCCAGCAGCCAAGATGGGACAGTTAACTATGGCTACACCTTC	CASSQDGTVNYGYTF
.	TRBJ2-5	TRBV6-1	.	TGTGCCAGCAGTGAGCGTCGGGGCTTGTACCAAGAGACCCAGTACTTC	CASSERRGLYQETQYF
few	TRBJ2-5	TRBV7-8	TRBD2	TGTGCCAGCACATCCCTAGCGGGGCACCGCCAAGAGACCCAGTACTTC	CASTSLAGHRQETQYF
few	TRBJ2-5	TRBV12-3/TRBV12-4	TRBD2	TGTGCCAGCAGTTTCCCTAGCGGGGGGGCCGGGGAGACCCAGTACTTC	CASSFPSGGAGETQYF
many	TRBJ2-5	TRBV6-5	.	TGTGCCAGCACCACCTACGACGCCCAAGAGACCCAGTACTTC	CASTTYDAQETQYF
.	TRBJ2-7	TRBV2	.	TGTGCCATGATGACAGAGGTGGGCGAGCAGTACTTC	CAMMTEVGEQYF
.	TRBJ2-2	TRBV6-1	.	TGTGCCAGCAGTGAAGCGCGAGGGTACGGGGAGCTGTTTTTT	CASSEARGYGELFF
few	TRBJ1-1	TRBV28	.	TGTGCCCACTCTCGTCAGGGAGAGAACACTGAAGCTTTCTTT	CAHSRQGENTEAFF
few	TRBJ1-1	TRBV20-1	.	TGCAGTGCTAGGCAGGGTGGGGAAACTGAAGCTTTCTTT	CSARQGGETEAFF
few	TRBJ2-1	TRBV12-3/TRBV12-4	TRBD2	TGTGCCAGCAGTTTGTCAGCGGGGGGACGGGGTGAGCAGTTCTTC	CASSLSAGGRGEQFF
few	TRBJ2-6	TRBV18	.	TGTGCCAGCTCACCACAGGAGCTTGGGGCCAACGTCCTGACTTTC	CASSPQELGANVLTF
.	TRBJ1-2	TRBV15	TRBD1	TGTGCCACCAGCAGAGACACAGGGGAGGTTGGCTACACCTTC	CATSRDTGEVGYTF
many	TRBJ2-1	TRBV20-1	.	TGCAGTGCTCCGGACTCAAGAGAGGATGAGCAGTTCTTC	CSAPDSREDEQFF
.	TRBJ2-2	TRBV12-5	TRBD1	TGTGCTAGTGGTTTGGTAGGGGGCAGGGCCGCCGGGGAGCTGTTTTTT	CASGLVGGRAAGELFF
few	TRBJ1-3	TRBV4-1	.	TGCGCCAGCAGCCAAGAAGGGTTACACACCATATATTTT	CASSQEGLHTIYF
many	TRBJ1-2	TRBV6-1	.	TGTGCCAGCAGTGGTCAGTATGATTACACCTTC	CASSGQYDYTF
.	TRBJ2-7	TRBV7-9	.	TGTGCCAGCAGCTTAGCGGCGCAGACCTACGAGCAGTACTTC	CASSLAAQTYEQYF
.	TRBJ2-7	TRBV3-1	.	TGTGCCAGCAGCCAATGGACGGCCGGGTACGAGCAGTACTTC	CASSQWTAGYEQYF
.	TRBJ2-5	TRBV4-3	.	TGCGCCAGCAGCCAAGAATCGACGGGGACCCAAGAGACCCAGTACTTC	CASSQESTGTQETQYF
.	TRBJ2-2	TRBV7-7	TRBD1	TGTGCCAGCAGCTTCGGACAGGGGGCGGCCGGGGAGCTGTTTTTT	CASSFGQGAAGELFF
.	TRBJ2-2	TRBV12-3/TRBV12-4	.	TGTGCCAGCACGACCCTAGGGGAGCTGTTTTTT	CASTTLGELFF
few	TRBJ1-3	TRBV6-5	.	TGTGCCAGCAGTCTCCCCGGTCCCTACTCTGGAAACACCATATATTTT	CASSLPGPYSGNTIYF
many	TRBJ2-7	TRBV7-2	TRBD2	TGTGCCAGCAGCTCCCAAGCTCTAGCGGTGGGAGAGCAGTACTTC	CASSSQALAVGEQYF
few	TRBJ1-5	TRBV20-1	.	TGCAGTGGTCAGTCGGGGGCGGGTCAGCCCCAGCATTTT	CSGQSGAGQPQHF
few	TRBJ1-2	TRBV7-2	.	TGTGCCAGCAGCTTATCCGGGGGGCCCACATATGGCTACACCTTC	CASSLSGGPTYGYTF
few	TRBJ2-7	TRBV7-2	.	TGTGCCAGCAGCTACGGCGGAAACTCCTACGAGCAGTACTTC	CASSYGGNSYEQYF
few	TRBJ1-5	TRBV12-3/TRBV12-4	.	TGTGCCAGCAGTTTCTTGGGATTGGGTCAGCCCCAGCATTTT	CASSFLGLGQPQHF
.	TRBJ2-3	TRBV7-2	.	TGTGCCAGCAGCGCGGGGATATCTAGCACAGATACGCAGTATTTT	CASSAGISSTDTQYF
few	TRBJ1-2	TRBV4-3	TRBD1	TGCGCCAGCAGCCAGACAGGGTATGGCTACACCTTC	CASSQTGYGYTF
.	TRBJ1-2	TRBV4-1	.	TGCGCCAGCAGCCAGACCGGGATCCAGCCCTATGGCTACACCTTC	CASSQTGIQPYGYTF
few	TRBJ1-5	TRBV29-1	.	TGCAGCGTTGTGGAGGAGAGCAATCAGCCCCAGCATTTT	CSVVEESNQPQHF
few	TRBJ2-7	TRBV25-1	.	TGTGCCAGCAGTGAATACGAGCAGTACTTC	CASSEYEQYF
many	TRBJ2-1	TRBV29-1	TRBD1	TGCAGCGTTCGCCCGGCACAGGGGGCCAATGAGCAGTTCTTC	CSVRPAQGANEQFF
.	TRBJ1-5	TRBV7-8	.	TGTGCCAGCAGCCCTCGGGATACTATAAATCAGCCCCAGCATTTT	CASSPRDTINQPQHF
.	TRBJ1-1	TRBV15	.	TGTGCCACCAGCAGCCGGGACGGTGAAGCTTTCTTT	CATSSRDGEAFF